Each of the 14 T cell receptor beta chains below was sequenced from the same sample in a study of neurological immune-mediated disorders. The time point denotes: technical triplicate 3. One entry per CDR3 protein results from TCRdb running MiXCR on the 5' RACE reads. The sample has nearly 30,000 distinct CDR3 sequences, 15% to 20% seen once. The source material was CD4+ T cells from blood. These receptor sequences come from a female donor with HTLV-1-associated myelopathy (HAM/TSP).

The chain links TRBV29-1 to TRBJ1-1, with TRBD1 identical over 8 bases. The V gene end was trimmed by 7 bases and the J gene end by 4 bases; junction bases not matched to a gene: 2. Germline lookup yields CDR1 SQVTM and CDR2 ANQGSEA. This CDR3 is built from 11 residues. For the CDR3, the DNA is TGCAGCGCCACAGGGGGCACTGAAGCTTTCTTT. Translation: CSATGGTEAFF.

This clonotype is categorized as medium-sized (0.01 to 0.1%). The chain has TRBV9 and TRBJ2-5, with D perhaps TRBD1 (6 bases). From germline, CDR1 is SGDLS and CDR2 YYNGEE. This CDR3 is built from 14 residues. V was cut by 4 bases and J by 2 bases, with 12 bases left in between. Written as DNA, the CDR3 is TGTGCCAGCAGCTCATTAGGGGGTCAAGAGACCCAGTACTTC. It translates to CASSSLGGQETQYF.

The rearrangement uses TRBV20-1 and TRBJ2-7; 10 nucleotides line up with TRBD2. CDR3 length: 17 amino acids. The germline V gene encodes CDR1 DFQATT and CDR2 SNEGSKA (reference sequence). V gave up 2 bases and J gave up 1 base; unmatched junction bases: 11. As DNA, the CDR3 is TGCAGTGCTAGACCCCGGACTAGCGGACTACCTTCCTACGAGCAGTACTTC. It translates to CSARPRTSGLPSYEQYF.

This clonotype was counted at least ten times. The chain recombines TRBV7-3 with TRBJ1-6; D might be TRBD1 (5 bases). V was cut by 0 bases and J by 7 bases, with 7 bases left in between. The CDR3 is 14 amino acids. Per the germline V gene, CDR1 is SGHTA and CDR2 is FQGTGA. CDR3 DNA sequence: TGTGCCAGCAGCTTAACCGGGGCCAATTCACCCCTCCACTTT. It translates to CASSLTGANSPLHF.

The table lists this clonotype with many counts. The chain uses TRBV5-1 and TRBJ2-3; TRBD2 agrees at 13 bases. Germline CDR1 reads SGHRS; CDR2 reads YFSETQ. This CDR3 is 17 amino acids long. The V and J ends lost 3 bases and 1 base, in that order; junction bases with no gene match: 5. The CDR3 here is CASSWTSGSEGTDTQYF. The CDR3 bases are TGCGCCAGCAGCTGGACTAGCGGGAGTGAAGGCACAGATACGCAGTATTTT.

This clonotype was observed a few times. The chain combines TRBV5-1 with TRBJ2-5, with D hard to call. In germline, CDR1 is SGHRS, CDR2 YFSETQ. Trimming left V 4 bases short and J 2 bases short, with 12 bases between. CDR3 length: 14 amino acids. This CDR3 is CASSKESRQETQYF. As DNA, the CDR3 is TGCGCCAGCAGCAAGGAGTCTCGACAAGAGACCCAGTACTTC.

This clonotype has at least ten counts. The V gene is TRBV20-1, the J gene TRBJ2-1, with TRBD2 identical over 11 bases. This CDR3 region has 14 residues. Germline V CDR1 and CDR2: DFQATT, SNEGSKA (reference sequence). J gave up 3 bases and V 3 bases, and 1 base lay outside the gene matches. The CDR3 loop reads CSARGTSGYNEQFF. The CDR3 DNA reads as TGCAGTGCTAGGGGGACTAGCGGCTACAATGAGCAGTTCTTC.

This clonotype was observed at least ten times. The J gene is TRBJ2-1, the V gene TRBV20-1; TRBD1 aligns across 11 bases. The trim removed 6 bases at V and 8 bases at J, leaving 3 bases unmatched. The CDR3 is 12 amino acids. The germline V gene has CDR1 DFQATT and CDR2 SNEGSKA (reference sequence). The CDR3 loop is CSAWTGGDEQFF. The DNA of the CDR3 is TGCAGTGCATGGACAGGGGGCGATGAGCAGTTCTTC.

The table lists this clonotype with many counts. This sequence joins TRBV20-1 and TRBJ1-1; D is unresolved. The V end lost 0 bases, the J end lost 4 bases, and 15 bases lay between the germline ends. The CDR3 sequence is 15 residues long. Germline CDR1 is DFQATT and CDR2 is SNEGSKA (reference sequence). The CDR3 DNA reads TGCAGTGCTAGAGAGGCGGCCGTGTTGGGCACTGAAGCTTTCTTT. Translation gives CSAREAAVLGTEAFF.

The chain has TRBV29-1 and TRBJ1-1, with 11 bases that match TRBD1. Germline CDR1 is SQVTM and CDR2 is ANQGSEA. The CDR3 extends over 17 amino acids. Trimming at V came to 4 bases and at J to 0 bases, leaving 10 bases not matched to a gene. Written as DNA, the CDR3 is TGCAGCGTTGCGAGGACAGGGGGCTTCACGGTGAACACTGAAGCTTTCTTT. Protein product: CSVARTGGFTVNTEAFF.

Many counts were recorded for this clonotype. One end of the junction varies from germline; a read error may be responsible. The chain joins TRBV4-2 to TRBJ2-5, with 9 bases aligning to TRBD2. The CDR3 consists of 16 residues. Germline V CDR1 and CDR2: LGHNA, YNFKEQ. CDR3 residues: CASSQESSLAGPGQYF. CDR3 DNA: TGTGCCAGCAGCCAAGAGAGTTCCCTAGCGGGGCCCGGGCAGTATTTC.

This clonotype was seen many times. The V call is TRBV20-1, the J call TRBJ2-7, with D possibly being TRBD1 or TRBD2 (6 bases each). The V end lost 6 bases, the J end lost 3 bases, and 24 bases lay between the germline ends. Germline V gives CDR1 DFQATT, CDR2 SNEGSKA (reference sequence). This CDR3 has 16 amino acids. DNA of the CDR3: TGCAGTGCACTGCAGGGGTGGGTGGAGGGAGGCTACGAGCAGTACTTC. This gives the protein CSALQGWVEGGYEQYF.

The sample holds many counts of this clonotype. This chain links TRBV30 with TRBJ2-7, with D perhaps TRBD1 or TRBD2 (5 bases each). CDR3 length: 15 amino acids. V was cut by 0 bases and J by 3 bases, with 15 bases left in between. The germline CDR1 and CDR2 sequences are GTSNPN and SVGIG (reference sequence). CDR3 in DNA: TGTGCCTGGAGTGTACTCGGCCAGAGGGGCTACGAGCAGTACTTC. This gives the protein CAWSVLGQRGYEQYF.

This clonotype has at least ten counts. The chain has TRBV25-1 and TRBJ2-7; possibly TRBD1 for D (6 bases). With 4 bases removed from V and 0 bases from J, the gap between germline ends came to 13 bases. CDR1 and CDR2 (germline): MGHDK, SYGVNS. The CDR3 is 15 residues long. CDR3 nucleotides: TGTGCCAGCAGTGCATCCGGACAGCACTCCTACGAGCAGTACTTC. Translation gives CASSASGQHSYEQYF.